This T cell receptor (beta chain) was captured in a study of cytomegalovirus exposure and HLA in healthy donors. Germline CDR1 is KGHSH and CDR2 is LQKENI. The CDR3 spans 17 residues. Trimming took 3 bases from V and 5 from J; bases not matched to a gene: 11. As to this clone: The antigen is undetermined.

The donors were part of the validation cohort of roughly 110 subjects. That cohort was separate from the first cohort, which comprised fewer than 800 subjects. Only in-frame clones appear in the TCRdb table, and some are missing; sequencing was by immunoSEQ multiplex PCR. The repertoire includes about 360,000 clones, 86% of them detected once, and under 0.9% sits in the top ten. Study results and limitations: First-cohort TCR clusters were later found to tend to co-occur in the approximately 120 validation repertoires. As confirmed in vitro, a few CMV-associated chains were specific for CMV antigens.

The genes are TRBV18 and TRBJ2-2; TRBD2 aligns across 8 bases. The sequenced material came from PBMCs. This TCR derives from a woman between 18 and 30 years old in good health and CMV-seronegative. CDR3 residues: CASSPQAGVGKTGELFF. CDR3 coding DNA: TGTGCCAGCTCACCTCAAGCGGGAGTAGGGAAAACCGGGGAGCTGTTTTTT.